Presented here are 12 T cell receptor beta chains from one specimen sequenced in a study of blood T cell repertoires in COVID-19. Repertoires were generated with immunoSEQ multiplex PCR, while TCRdb's copy carries only in-frame clones and drops some. The sample has about 18,000 clones, about 85% seen once. Sequenced sample: peripheral blood. These receptor sequences come from a human donor in a cohort sampled during active COVID-19.

The chain has TRBV5-1 and TRBJ1-2; TRBD1 agrees at 7 bases. Losses at the gene ends were 7 bases for V and 3 bases for J; bases not matched to a gene: 9. Germline assignment: CDR1 SGHRS and CDR2 YFSETQ. The CDR3 length is 14 residues. CDR3 residues: CASSPGQDHYGYTF. DNA for the CDR3: TGCGCCAGCTCCCCCGGACAGGACCACTATGGCTACACCTTC.

The chain combines TRBV6-5 with TRBJ1-1; D is ambiguous. This CDR3 comprises 13 residues. The germline V gene encodes CDR1 MNHEY and CDR2 SVGAGI. V was pared by 7 bases and J by 4 bases, with 13 bases between. The CDR3 nucleotides are TGTGCCAGCATCGGAGGGTTGGGCACTGAAGCTTTCTTT. Translating it yields CASIGGLGTEAFF.

The sample holds one count of this clone. The chain has TRBV5-1 and TRBJ1-1; 8 bases line up with TRBD1. The CDR3 extends over 17 amino acids. Germline V CDR1 and CDR2: SGHRS, YFSETQ. J lost 4 bases, V lost 0 bases, and 11 bases had no gene match. The CDR3 region is CASSLELPTGEGTEAFF. The CDR3 coding sequence is TGCGCCAGCAGCTTGGAGCTACCGACAGGGGAGGGCACTGAAGCTTTCTTT. Combining the CDR3 with reference TRBV5-1 and TRBJ1-1 gives the whole variable domain KAGVTQTPRYLIKTRGQQVTLSCSPISGHRSVSWYQQTPGQGLQFLFEYFSETQRNKGNFPGRFSGRQFSNSRSEMNVSTLELGDSALYLCASSLELPTGEGTEAFFGQGTRLTVV.

The chain employs TRBV19 and TRBJ2-7, with 9 positions matching TRBD1. The CDR3 length is 15 residues. The V segment lost 4 bases and the J segment 1 base; nucleotides outside the gene matches: 5. Germline values: CDR1 LNHDA, CDR2 SQIVND (reference sequence). The CDR3 loop is CASSTAGTGSYEQYF. CDR3 sequence (DNA): TGTGCCAGTAGTACGGCCGGGACAGGGTCCTACGAGCAGTACTTC.

The rearrangement uses TRBV2 and TRBJ1-2, with 7 bases fitting TRBD1. Germline V CDR1 and CDR2: SNHLY, FYNNEI. Trimming removed 4 bases from V and 8 bases from J; junction bases left unmatched: 10. This CDR3 is built from 14 residues. As DNA, the CDR3 is TGTGCCAGCAGTGTGTCCTCGACAGGGAGCGGCTACACCTTC. Amino acids: CASSVSSTGSGYTF.

This sequence joins TRBV4-1 and TRBJ2-2, with 8 nucleotides matching TRBD1. The CDR3 runs to 17 residues. After removal of 1 base from V and 3 bases from J, the junction contained 7 bases not matched to a gene. Per germline, CDR1 MGHRA and CDR2 YSYEKL. The CDR3 here is CASSQGQGWGYTGELFF. In DNA form, the CDR3 reads TGCGCCAGCAGCCAAGGACAGGGGTGGGGGTACACCGGGGAGCTGTTTTTT.

The CDR3 DNA reads TGTGCCTGGAACGGACCCGGGACTAGTCCCTACAATGAGCAGTTCTTC. Protein product: CAWNGPGTSPYNEQFF. This chain connects TRBV30 to TRBJ2-1; TRBD2 matches at 8 bases. CDR1 is GTSNPN, CDR2 SVGIG, per germline (reference sequence). With V trimmed by 4 bases and J by 2 bases, 10 bases remained unmatched. The length of the CDR3 is 16 residues.

This chain links TRBV7-2 with TRBJ1-4, with a weak D call TRBD1 (6 bases). The CDR3 totals 13 residues. CDR1 is SGHTA, CDR2 FQGNSA, per germline. V lost 3 bases and J lost 7, with 9 bases in between. CDR3 nucleotides: TGTGCCAGCAGCTTCACGGACAGTGAAAAACTGTTTTTT. Its protein product is CASSFTDSEKLFF.

This rearrangement joins TRBV7-2 to TRBJ2-7; the match to TRBD1 covers 11 bases. CDR1 SGHTA and CDR2 FQGNSA come from the germline V gene. CDR3 length equals 15 residues. Trimming at V came to 4 bases and at J to 3 bases, leaving 5 bases not matched to a gene. CDR3 bases: TGTGCCAGCAGCTGGGGACAGGGGGGAGTCTACGAGCAGTACTTC. Protein: CASSWGQGGVYEQYF.

The genes are TRBV19 and TRBJ2-5, with 7 bases identical to TRBD1. Trimming took 6 bases from V and 1 from J; bases not matched to a gene: 5. CDR1 and CDR2 from the germline V gene are LNHDA and SQIVND (reference sequence). The CDR3 consists of 14 residues. The CDR3 loop reads CASRDRYLQETQYF. The DNA for the CDR3 is TGTGCCAGTAGGGACAGGTATCTCCAAGAGACCCAGTACTTC.

J is TRBJ2-7 and V is TRBV18, with D possibly being TRBD1 (6 bases). Looked up from germline, CDR1 is KGHSH and CDR2 is LQKENI. There are 14 residues in the CDR3. The V gene lost 6 bases and the J gene lost 1 base, with 13 bases spanning the gap. The CDR3 DNA reads TGTGCCAGCTCTCTGGACAGAGATTCCTACGAGCAGTACTTC. It is translated as CASSLDRDSYEQYF.

V usage is TRBV29-1 and J usage is TRBJ2-5; maybe TRBD2 (7 bases). V lost 1 base and J 0 bases, leaving 15 bases between the germline ends. CDR1 is SQVTM, CDR2 ANQGSEA, per germline. The CDR3 loop spans 16 amino acids. The CDR3 reads CSVEGAGARYQETQYF. As DNA, the CDR3 is TGCAGCGTTGAAGGTGCGGGGGCACGGTACCAAGAGACCCAGTACTTC.